The 23 T cell receptor beta chains in this list originate from one sample, sequenced in a study of T cell responses to AZD1222 COVID-19 vaccine. Sequenced by immunoSEQ multiplex PCR; TCRdb stores in-frame clones only, minus some. The data contain under 150,000 clones, 93% of them singletons. The sample in question was peripheral blood, obtained on day 0 of AZD1222 vaccination. Receptors were obtained from an adult in good health.

The rearrangement links TRBV7-3 to TRBJ1-2, with unresolved D. The germline V gene encodes CDR1 SGHTA and CDR2 FQGTGA. The V end lost 5 bases, the J end lost 2 bases, and 30 bases lay between the germline ends. This CDR3 is 20 amino acids long. CDR3: CASSPTGRGRLPGPNYGYTF. The DNA for the CDR3 is TGTGCCAGCAGCCCAACGGGTCGGGGTCGGCTCCCTGGGCCGAACTATGGCTACACCTTC.

The rearrangement links TRBV7-9 to TRBJ2-1; 8 nucleotides agree with TRBD1. Trimming took 5 bases from V and 3 from J; bases not matched to a gene: 9. The length of the CDR3 is 16 residues. Per the germline V gene, CDR1 is SEHNR and CDR2 is FQNEAQ (reference sequence). The CDR3 bases are TGTGCCAGCAGCGCCCCGGACAGGGATTACTACAATGAGCAGTTCTTC. Its translation: CASSAPDRDYYNEQFF.

This clone has only one observation. The CDR3 nucleotides are TGCGCCAGCAGCTTGGCAAGGACAGGATTCACTGAAGCTTTCTTT. This encodes CASSLARTGFTEAFF. This chain joins TRBV5-1 and TRBJ1-1, with 7 nucleotides matching TRBD1. The CDR3 consists of 15 residues. In germline, CDR1 is SGHRS, CDR2 YFSETQ. The trim removed 0 bases at V and 4 bases at J, leaving 6 bases unmatched.

This chain joins TRBV11-2 and TRBJ1-1; 9 bases agree with TRBD1. After removal of 1 base from V and 4 bases from J, the junction contained 4 bases not matched to a gene. Germline lookup yields CDR1 SGHAT and CDR2 FQNNGV. The CDR3 loop spans 15 amino acids. The CDR3 sequence: CASSLGDREGTEAFF. The CDR3 DNA sequence: TGTGCCAGCAGCTTAGGGGACAGGGAGGGCACTGAAGCTTTCTTT.

The chain carries TRBV28 and TRBJ2-7, with TRBD1 matching over 7 bases. CDR1 is MDHEN and CDR2 is SYDVKM in the germline V gene. This CDR3 is 14 amino acids long. V lost 4 bases and J lost 3; bases outside the gene matches: 6. The CDR3 here is CASSYRGRGYEQYF. The CDR3 DNA reads TGTGCCAGCAGTTATAGGGGGCGAGGCTACGAGCAGTACTTC. The complete variable domain, with remaining parts taken from reference TRBV28 and TRBJ2-7, reads DVKVTQSSRYLVKRTGEKVFLECVQDMDHENMFWYRQDPGLGLRLIYFSYDVKMKEKGDIPEGYSVSREKKERFSLILESASTNQTSMYLCASSYRGRGYEQYFGPGTRLTVT.

The chain is built from TRBV7-9 and TRBJ1-1; D remains unclear. Germline assignment: CDR1 SEHNR and CDR2 FQNEAQ (reference sequence). V lost 1 base, J lost 7 bases, and 7 bases lay in between. This CDR3 comprises 12 residues. The CDR3 loop is CASSLGSDEAFF. The CDR3 DNA sequence: TGTGCCAGCAGCTTAGGGTCCGATGAAGCTTTCTTT.

The chain joins TRBV12-3 or TRBV12-4 to TRBJ2-7, with 10 nucleotides matching TRBD1. The J segment lost 4 bases and the V segment lost 7 bases, leaving 4 bases of the junction unmatched. The CDR3 runs to 13 residues. CDR3 DNA: TGTGCCAGCACCGACAGGGGGCAGTACGAGCAGTACTTC. The encoded protein is CASTDRGQYEQYF.

The chain links TRBV29-1 to TRBJ2-7; maybe TRBD1 (6 bases). With 8 bases removed from V and 2 bases from J, the gap between germline ends came to 19 bases. CDR1 and CDR2 from the germline V gene are SQVTM and ANQGSEA. This CDR3 spans 14 amino acids. The CDR3 loop is CSIRIDTGTYEQYF. In DNA, the CDR3 is TGCAGCATACGGATCGATACAGGGACCTACGAGCAGTACTTC.

The chain links TRBV4-1 to TRBJ1-1; D gene unclear. The CDR3 consists of 13 residues. The V end was cut by 6 bases, the J end by 0 bases, with 8 bases between. In germline, CDR1 is MGHRA, CDR2 YSYEKL. The CDR3 nucleotides read TGCGCCAGCAGAGTGGACCTGAACACTGAAGCTTTCTTT. Its protein product is CASRVDLNTEAFF.

Concerning this clone: Sequence at one end of the junction differs from germline and may be a read error. This chain uses TRBV12-3 or TRBV12-4 with TRBJ2-7, with D tentatively TRBD1 or TRBD2 (5 bases each). The CDR3 consists of 13 residues. CDR3 sequence (DNA): TGTGCCAGCAGAAGACAGTGGGAGCACGAGCAGTACTTT. Translating it yields CASRRQWEHEQYF.

The V and J genes are TRBV14 and TRBJ1-2; TRBD1 matches 8 bases. J was trimmed by 4 bases and V by 3 bases; bases with no gene match: 7. The CDR3 has 15 amino acids. CDR1 and CDR2 from the germline V gene are SGHDN and FVKESK. The CDR3 DNA is TGTGCCAGCAGCCACAACAGGGGGGGAAGCTATGGCTACACCTTC. Translated, it gives CASSHNRGGSYGYTF.

The V call is TRBV28, the J call TRBJ1-1; D not certain. The CDR3 is 11 residues long. V was shortened by 7 bases and J by 1 base, with 4 bases between the two germline ends. Germline loops: CDR1 MDHEN, CDR2 SYDVKM. The CDR3 DNA reads TGTGCCAGCAACGAGAACACTGAAGCTTTCTTT. Its protein product is CASNENTEAFF.

The chain recombines TRBV5-4 with TRBJ2-7, with a possible D match to TRBD2 (6 bases). Trimming pared 7 bases from V and 1 base from J, leaving 12 bases between. There are 13 residues in the CDR3. The germline CDR1 and CDR2 sequences are SGHNT and YYREEE (reference sequence). CDR3 in DNA: TGTGCCAGCTCAATTGGGGGGTCCTACGAGCAGTACTTC. Its protein product is CASSIGGSYEQYF.

This clone was found a few times. The gene calls are TRBV27 and TRBJ2-7, with 8 nucleotides matching TRBD2. The CDR3 extends over 16 amino acids. The V gene's germline CDR1 is MNHEY and CDR2 SMNVEV (reference sequence). The V and J ends lost 8 bases and 0 bases, in that order; junction bases with no gene match: 12. CDR3 in DNA: TGTGCCAGCCCACGGCGGGGGGATTCCAGCTCCTACGAGCAGTACTTC. Translating it yields CASPRRGDSSSYEQYF.

This chain connects TRBV27 to TRBJ2-7; D remains unclear. Germline V gene data show CDR1 as MNHEY and CDR2 as SMNVEV (reference sequence). The CDR3 runs 13 residues. V was cut by 10 bases and J by 5 bases, with 18 bases left in between. CDR3 nucleotides: TGTGCCACTACGGGTTCTCGAGCCCACGAGCAGTACTTC. This codes for CATTGSRAHEQYF.

This clone was seen just once. J is TRBJ1-2 and V is TRBV16; TRBD1 matches at 8 bases. Germline lookup yields CDR1 KGHSY and CDR2 FQNENV. V shed 4 bases, J shed 5 bases, and the junction held 3 bases outside the gene matches. This CDR3 is 13 amino acids long. In nucleotides, the CDR3 is TGTGCCAGCAGCCCCGGGACAGGTTATGGCTACACCTTC. It codes for CASSPGTGYGYTF.

The chain joins TRBV3-1 (or the pseudogene TRBV3-2) to TRBJ2-2; unclear D gene. From germline, CDR1 is LGHDT and CDR2 YNNKEL (reference sequence). The V and J ends lost 3 bases and 5 bases respectively, with 10 bases between them. This CDR3 is built from 14 residues. The CDR3 region has the DNA TGTGCCAGCAGCCATCTGGCGGATACCGGGGAGCTGTTTTTT. Its protein product is CASSHLADTGELFF.

This clone has only one observation. The J gene is TRBJ2-7, the V gene TRBV14; D is perhaps TRBD1 or TRBD2 (6 bases each). Per the germline V gene, CDR1 is SGHDN and CDR2 is FVKESK. CDR3 length: 13 amino acids. V shed 3 bases and J shed 9 bases, with 15 bases lying between them. CDR3 coding DNA: TGTGCCAGCAGCCACACTACGGGGGCTGGGCAGTACTTC. Its protein product is CASSHTTGAGQYF. Based on the CDR3 plus reference TRBV14 and TRBJ2-7, the full variable domain is EAGVTQFPSHSVIEKGQTVTLRCDPISGHDNLYWYRRVMGKEIKFLLHFVKESKQDESGMPNNRFLAERTGGTYSTLKVQPAELEDSGVYFCASSHTTGAGQYFGPGTRLTVT.

The chain combines TRBV30 with TRBJ1-2, with TRBD1 as a possible D gene (5 bases). The CDR3 consists of 13 residues. Between the trimmed V and J ends, which lost 1 base and 8 bases, there was a span of 14 bases. The germline V gene encodes CDR1 GTSNPN and CDR2 SVGIG (reference sequence). CDR3 nucleotide sequence: TGTGCCTGGAGTGGGACGGCAGGGAGGGGCTACACCTTC. This codes for CAWSGTAGRGYTF.

This chain links TRBV3-1 (or the pseudogene TRBV3-2) with TRBJ2-3; possibly TRBD2 for D (6 bases). Trimming took 10 bases from V and 9 from J, leaving 20 bases between them. CDR1 LGHDT and CDR2 YNNKEL come from the germline V gene (reference sequence). This CDR3 has 13 residues. CDR3 loop: CATRLEWEETQYF. CDR3 bases: TGTGCCACCAGACTGGAGTGGGAGGAGACGCAGTATTTT.

In this sample, this clone turned up once. CDR3 coding DNA: TGTGCCAGCAGCCAACCGGGACAGAATTCACCCCTCCACTTT. Protein sequence: CASSQPGQNSPLHF. The chain carries TRBV3-1 (or the pseudogene TRBV3-2) and TRBJ1-6; TRBD1 agrees at 7 bases. V was pared by 2 bases and J by 7 bases, with 2 bases of the junction left unmatched. The CDR3 is 14 amino acids. Germline CDR1 and CDR2: LGHDT and YNNKEL (reference sequence).

J is TRBJ1-2 and V is TRBV5-6; no definite D call. CDR1 is SGHDT and CDR2 is YYEEEE in the germline V gene. The CDR3 totals 13 residues. V was cut by 2 bases and J by 2 bases, with 7 bases left in between. This CDR3 reads CASSFRQNYGYTF. In DNA, the CDR3 is TGTGCCAGCAGCTTTCGGCAGAACTATGGCTACACCTTC.

DNA for the CDR3: TGTGCCAGCAGCCCAGACCGTGCAGATACGCAGTATTTT. Translation: CASSPDRADTQYF. J is TRBJ2-3 and V is TRBV9; D is ambiguous. Germline values: CDR1 SGDLS, CDR2 YYNGEE. The CDR3 sequence is 13 residues long. V lost 4 bases and J 4 bases, leaving 10 bases between the germline ends. Together with reference TRBV9 and TRBJ2-3, the CDR3 gives the full variable domain: DSGVTQTPKHLITATGQRVTLRCSPRSGDLSVYWYQQSLDQGLQFLIQYYNGEERAKGNILERFSAQQFPDLHSELNLSSLELGDSALYFCASSPDRADTQYFGPGTRLTVL.